This T cell receptor beta chain came from a study of identical twins. Study-level results: Surplus twin overlap in beta out-of-frame sequences was less pronounced. Cord blood beta clonotypes that were abundant carried fewer insertions, and memory repertoires showed no such trend. Invariant MAIT and iNKT cells could partly confound zero-insertion analyses.

Germline V gene sequence: CDR1 KGHSH, CDR2 LQKENI. The CDR3 loop spans 13 amino acids. Each CDR3 protein is one row after TCRdb ran MiXCR on the 5' RACE reads. The repertoire includes about 210,000 distinct CDR3 sequences, around 10% of them detected once, and 4.5% to 5.5% sits in the top ten. As regards this clonotype: Its matching antigen is unknown. This clone may be a read error of a much larger clone one base away.

In every case, the donor was a healthy Caucasian. Material: memory (CD45RO+) T cells sorted from blood. The chain has TRBV18 and TRBJ2-7; D gene ambiguous. The TCR comes from a woman between 18 and 30 years old in good health. This CDR3 is CASSTSPAYDQYF. CDR3 in DNA: TGTGCCAGCTCTACCAGCCCAGCCTACGATCAGTACTTC.